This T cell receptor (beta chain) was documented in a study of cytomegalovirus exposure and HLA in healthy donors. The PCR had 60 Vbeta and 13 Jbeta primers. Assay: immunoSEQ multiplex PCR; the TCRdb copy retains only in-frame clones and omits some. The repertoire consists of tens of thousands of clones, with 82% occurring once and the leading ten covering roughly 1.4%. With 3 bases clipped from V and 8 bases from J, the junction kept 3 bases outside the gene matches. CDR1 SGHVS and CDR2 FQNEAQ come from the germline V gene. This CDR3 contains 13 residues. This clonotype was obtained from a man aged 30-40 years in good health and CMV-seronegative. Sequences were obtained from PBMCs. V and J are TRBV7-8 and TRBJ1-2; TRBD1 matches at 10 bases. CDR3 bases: TGTGCCAGCAGCTTCGGGACAGGGGAGGGCTACACCTTC. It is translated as CASSFGTGEGYTF.